These 29 T cell receptor beta chains came from one sample sequenced in a study of shared clonotypes between healthy human individuals. Measured with immunoSEQ multiplex PCR; TCRdb has only the in-frame clones, and not every one. There are approximately 720,000 clones in the sample; about two thirds occur only once, and approximately 2% lies in the top ten. The sequenced material came from memory CD4+ T cells sorted from blood. Documented subset: CD45RA-negative fraction. The receptor set was obtained from a young woman in good health.

The chain recombines TRBV5-4 with TRBJ1-2, with 7 bases identical to TRBD1. The germline CDR1 and CDR2 sequences are SGHNT and YYREEE (reference sequence). The CDR3 sequence is 14 residues long. Trimming removed 4 bases from V and 4 bases from J; junction bases left unmatched: 7. The CDR3 region has the DNA TGTGCCAGCAGCCCTCCTAGACAGGGCTATGGCTACACCTTC. Translated, it gives CASSPPRQGYGYTF.

The V gene is TRBV30, the J gene TRBJ1-1, with D unclear. CDR1 and CDR2 from the germline V gene are GTSNPN and SVGIG (reference sequence). V was cut by 4 bases and J by 1 base, with 10 bases left in between. The CDR3 has 13 amino acids. In DNA, the CDR3 is TGTGCCTGGAAGTTCCCTGGGAACACTGAAGCTTTCTTT. It is translated as CAWKFPGNTEAFF.

V usage is TRBV18 and J usage is TRBJ1-4; unclear D gene. Trimming shortened V by 3 bases and J by 5 bases, and 16 bases separated the two germline ends. Germline-derived CDR1 and CDR2 are KGHSH and LQKENI. The CDR3 has 16 amino acids. Written as DNA, the CDR3 is TGTGCCAGCTCACCGTCGCCTCAAGTCCAGAATGAAAAACTGTTTTTT. The encoded protein is CASSPSPQVQNEKLFF.

The chain employs TRBV7-3 and TRBJ2-2; 9 nucleotides align to TRBD1. V gave up 7 bases and J gave up 6 bases; unmatched junction bases: 12. Germline assignment: CDR1 SGHTA and CDR2 FQGTGA. The CDR3 is 16 amino acids. In DNA, the CDR3 is TGTGCCAGCACCACCCCAGGGACAGGGACAGCCGGGGAGCTGTTTTTT. Protein product: CASTTPGTGTAGELFF.

The V call is TRBV10-3, the J call TRBJ2-3; TRBD2 aligns across 7 bases. Germline CDR1 reads ENHRY; CDR2 reads SYGVKD. J was trimmed by 5 bases and V by 3 bases; bases with no gene match: 14. This CDR3 is built from 17 residues. The CDR3 is CAISDSDGEGRGDTQYF. CDR3 DNA sequence: TGTGCCATCAGTGACTCAGATGGGGAGGGCCGGGGAGATACGCAGTATTTT.

The rearrangement links TRBV19 to TRBJ2-1, with D perhaps TRBD2 (6 bases). The CDR3 extends over 15 amino acids. CDR1 is LNHDA, CDR2 SQIVND, per germline (reference sequence). Between the trimmed V and J ends, which lost 5 bases and 5 bases, there was a span of 16 bases. CDR3 DNA sequence: TGTGCCAGTAGTCCCCCCGGACTACCTAACAATGAGCAGTTCTTC. Amino acids: CASSPPGLPNNEQFF.

This clone was counted only a few times. This sequence joins TRBV5-8 and TRBJ2-7, with unresolved D. V lost 0 bases and J lost 6, with 13 bases in between. Germline-derived CDR1 and CDR2 are SGHTS and YDEGEE. This CDR3 comprises 14 residues. CDR3 nucleotides: TGTGCCAGCAGCTTGGTGGAGTTTGGGTCCGAGCAGTACTTC. Protein: CASSLVEFGSEQYF. Using reference TRBV5-8 and TRBJ2-7 for the parts outside the CDR3, the full variable domain is EAGVTQSPTHLIKTRGQQATLRCSPISGHTSVYWYQQALGLGLQFLLWYDEGEERNRGNFPPRFSGRQFPNYSSELNVNALELEDSALYLCASSLVEFGSEQYFGPGTRLTVT.

In DNA form, the CDR3 reads TGTGCCTCCAGGGGCGGGAGGTCTACAGATACGCAGTATTTT. Residues: CASRGGRSTDTQYF. The rearrangement uses TRBV19 and TRBJ2-3; 8 bases fit TRBD2. The CDR3 covers 14 residues. Trimming removed 11 bases from V and 3 bases from J; junction bases left unmatched: 10. From germline, CDR1 is LNHDA and CDR2 SQIVND (reference sequence).

The chain recombines TRBV7-8 with TRBJ2-5; tentatively, D is TRBD1 (5 bases). Germline V gene data show CDR1 as SGHVS and CDR2 as FQNEAQ. The CDR3 spans 16 residues. Trimming pared 0 bases from V and 7 bases from J, leaving 18 bases between. The CDR3 here is CASSLALPGLMGTQYF. CDR3 nucleotides: TGTGCCAGCAGCTTAGCGCTCCCAGGGCTGATGGGGACCCAGTACTTC.

This clone was seen more than once but under ten times. The chain is built from TRBV25-1 and TRBJ2-1; 10 bases align to TRBD2. Germline V gene data show CDR1 as MGHDK and CDR2 as SYGVNS. The V segment lost 3 bases and the J segment 7 bases; nucleotides outside the gene matches: 12. The CDR3 has 17 residues. The CDR3 loop reads CASSEIESGRAWNEQFF. The CDR3 nucleotides are TGTGCCAGCAGTGAGATCGAGAGCGGGAGGGCATGGAATGAGCAGTTCTTC. The full variable domain, its missing parts supplied by reference TRBV25-1 and TRBJ2-1, is EADIYQTPRYLVIGTGKKITLECSQTMGHDKMYWYQQDPGMELHLIHYSYGVNSTEKGDLSSESTVSRIRTEHFPLTLESARPSHTSQYLCASSEIESGRAWNEQFFGPGTRLTVL.

V usage is TRBV27 and J usage is TRBJ2-7; 7 nucleotides align to TRBD1. The CDR3 totals 17 residues. Germline lookup yields CDR1 MNHEY and CDR2 SMNVEV (reference sequence). V was pared by 6 bases and J by 0 bases, with 14 bases of the junction left unmatched. The CDR3 loop is CASRPGQFGSDSYEQYF. The CDR3, as DNA: TGTGCCAGCAGGCCGGGACAGTTTGGGTCTGACTCCTACGAGCAGTACTTC.

This rearrangement joins TRBV7-2 to TRBJ1-1; D unresolved. The CDR3 has 12 amino acids. CDR1 is SGHTA and CDR2 is FQGNSA in the germline V gene. The V end was cut by 6 bases, the J end by 3 bases, with 8 bases between. Here the CDR3 DNA reads TGTGCCAGCAGTTCCACATACACTGAAGCTTTCTTT. It is translated as CASSSTYTEAFF.

This clone has just a few counts. V is TRBV2 and J is TRBJ2-7; TRBD1 agrees at 7 bases. The ends lost 4 bases at V and 1 base at J; junction bases unmatched: 4. CDR3 length: 14 residues. Germline V gene data show CDR1 as SNHLY and CDR2 as FYNNEI. The CDR3 nucleotides are TGTGCCAGCAGTGGTGGGACAGCTTCCTACGAGCAGTACTTC. Its protein product is CASSGGTASYEQYF.

The V gene is TRBV2, the J gene TRBJ1-3, with D uncertain. With 2 bases removed from V and 0 bases from J, the gap between germline ends came to 8 bases. The germline gives CDR1 SNHLY, CDR2 FYNNEI. This CDR3 is 15 amino acids long. The CDR3 region is CASSEFAFSGNTIYF. Written as DNA, the CDR3 is TGTGCCAGCAGTGAATTTGCCTTCTCTGGAAACACCATATATTTT.

The V and J genes are TRBV10-2 and TRBJ2-7, with 9 bases matching TRBD2. Germline V CDR1 and CDR2: WSHSY, SAAADI. With 2 bases clipped from V and 5 bases from J, the junction kept 4 bases outside the gene matches. CDR3 length: 14 residues. As DNA, the CDR3 is TGCGCCAGCAGTGAGGCGGGAGGGAGGGACGAGCAGTACTTC. Its protein is CASSEAGGRDEQYF.

The chain joins TRBV18 to TRBJ1-2; D is undetermined. Germline V CDR1 and CDR2: KGHSH, LQKENI. Trimming shortened V by 3 bases and J by 7 bases, and 15 bases separated the two germline ends. This CDR3 has 14 amino acids. The DNA for the CDR3 is TGTGCCAGCTCACCTGGCGAGGGAGGGCGTGGCTACACCTTC. Its translation: CASSPGEGGRGYTF.

The V and J genes are TRBV6-1 and TRBJ1-1, with TRBD1 as a possible D gene (6 bases). The CDR3 extends over 14 amino acids. CDR1 is MNHNS, CDR2 SASEGT, per germline. V lost 5 bases to trimming and J lost 4 bases, with 14 bases between them. The CDR3 nucleotides read TGTGCCAGCAGTATGGGCGGGGGGCGCACTGAAGCTTTCTTT. Amino acids: CASSMGGGRTEAFF.

The V gene is TRBV7-9, the J gene TRBJ2-7, with 8 bases aligning to TRBD2. CDR1 is SEHNR and CDR2 is FQNEAQ in the germline V gene (reference sequence). The V and J ends lost 6 bases and 3 bases, in that order; junction bases with no gene match: 10. CDR3 size: 15 residues. CDR3 residues: CASRSSGTRGYEQYF. The CDR3 nucleotides read TGTGCCAGCAGGTCCTCCGGGACTAGGGGCTACGAGCAGTACTTC.

In its sample, this clone was seen a few times. The chain employs TRBV2 and TRBJ2-3; TRBD2 matches at 7 bases. CDR1 and CDR2 from the germline V gene are SNHLY and FYNNEI. This CDR3 is 14 amino acids long. V was clipped by 6 bases and J by 0 bases; unmatched bases: 3. The chain's CDR3 is CASRGLLSTDTQYF. For the CDR3, the DNA is TGTGCCAGCAGGGGACTATTGAGCACAGATACGCAGTATTTT.

This clone occurred many times. The rearrangement links TRBV20-1 to TRBJ2-5; D not resolved. Germline CDR1 DFQATT, CDR2 SNEGSKA (reference sequence). With 1 base removed from V and 5 bases from J, the gap between germline ends came to 5 bases. The CDR3 contains 11 residues. The CDR3 reads CSARGKETQYF. CDR3 bases: TGCAGTGCTAGAGGGAAGGAGACCCAGTACTTC.

The chain uses TRBV2 and TRBJ1-5; D remains unclear. Germline CDR1 and CDR2: SNHLY and FYNNEI. Trimming shortened V by 4 bases and J by 4 bases, and 14 bases separated the two germline ends. The CDR3 is made up of 15 amino acids. The CDR3, as DNA: TGTGCCAGCAGTGGCGGTGCGACCCAGAATCAGCCCCAGCATTTT. Translated: CASSGGATQNQPQHF.

The genes are TRBV27 and TRBJ2-7, with 7 bases matching TRBD2. The CDR3 sequence is 13 residues long. Germline V gene lookup returns CDR1 MNHEY and CDR2 SMNVEV (reference sequence). Losses at the gene ends were 8 bases for V and 1 base for J; bases not matched to a gene: 5. CDR3 amino acids: CASRLADSYEQYF. The CDR3 DNA reads TGTGCCAGCCGACTAGCCGATTCCTACGAGCAGTACTTC.

Details on this clone: Just one base apart from a much larger clone, this may be a read error. This sample also contains other DNA sequences that code for the same CDR3. This sequence joins TRBV6-5 and TRBJ2-5; 7 bases are shared with TRBD2. Trimming at V came to 2 bases and at J to 1 base, leaving 4 bases not matched to a gene. Germline CDR1 and CDR2: MNHEY and SVGAGI. The CDR3 consists of 15 residues. The CDR3 loop is CASSYLASGQETQYF. The DNA of the CDR3 is TGTGCCAGCAGTTACCTCGCTAGCGGCCAAGAGACCCAGTACTTC.

The CDR3 reads CAWSGLANTGELFF. The CDR3 bases are TGTGCCTGGAGTGGACTCGCGAACACCGGGGAGCTGTTTTTT. The chain is built from TRBV30 and TRBJ2-2, with D uncertain. V was clipped by 1 base and J by 0 bases, with 6 bases between them. The CDR3 totals 14 residues. Germline CDR1 and CDR2: GTSNPN and SVGIG (reference sequence).

In this sample, this clone turned up a few times. This chain joins TRBV5-6 and TRBJ1-2, with a tentative D call TRBD1 (5 bases). V gave up 0 bases and J gave up 3 bases, with 6 bases separating them. This CDR3 contains 13 residues. Germline values: CDR1 SGHDT, CDR2 YYEEEE. DNA for the CDR3: TGTGCCAGCAGCTTGGGAGGGGACTATGGCTACACCTTC. The encoded protein is CASSLGGDYGYTF. The complete variable domain, with remaining parts taken from reference TRBV5-6 and TRBJ1-2, reads DAGVTQSPTHLIKTRGQQVTLRCSPKSGHDTVSWYQQALGQGPQFIFQYYEEEERQRGNFPDRFSGHQFPNYSSELNVNALLLGDSALYLCASSLGGDYGYTFGSGTRLTVV.

This clone was detected ten times or more. The rearrangement links TRBV28 to TRBJ1-1, with D uncertain. Germline CDR1 MDHEN, CDR2 SYDVKM. V shed 7 bases and J shed 6 bases, with 18 bases lying between them. This CDR3 comprises 14 residues. DNA of the CDR3: TGTGCCAGCACCCCGACCAGTTTTGGTTCTGAAGCTTTCTTT. This codes for CASTPTSFGSEAFF.

The gene calls are TRBV14 and TRBJ2-7, with D uncertain. This CDR3 region has 14 residues. Germline-derived CDR1 and CDR2 are SGHDN and FVKESK. V lost 2 bases, J lost 1 base, and 9 bases lay in between. The CDR3 protein is CASSQMTGSYEQYF. In DNA form, the CDR3 reads TGTGCCAGCAGCCAAATGACGGGTTCCTACGAGCAGTACTTC.

V and J are TRBV18 and TRBJ1-1; possible D gene TRBD1, 6 bases. Per the germline V gene, CDR1 is KGHSH and CDR2 is LQKENI. V gave up 3 bases and J gave up 5 bases, with 13 bases separating them. There are 14 residues in the CDR3. The CDR3 DNA reads as TGTGCCAGCTCACCCAGCAAGGGGGGAACTGAAGCTTTCTTT. This sequence encodes CASSPSKGGTEAFF.

V and J are TRBV11-2 and TRBJ2-7; D not certain. V was cut by 5 bases and J by 5 bases, with 13 bases left in between. The length of the CDR3 is 13 residues. Germline CDR1 reads SGHAT; CDR2 reads FQNNGV. The CDR3 sequence: CASSRIGNHEQYF. CDR3 sequence (DNA): TGTGCCAGCAGCCGAATTGGGAACCACGAGCAGTACTTC. The full variable domain, rest sourced from reference TRBV11-2 and TRBJ2-7, is EAGVAQSPRYKIIEKRQSVAFWCNPISGHATLYWYQQILGQGPKLLIQFQNNGVVDDSQLPKDRFSAERLKGVDSTLKIQPAKLEDSAVYLCASSRIGNHEQYFGPGTRLTVT.